A single sample is the source of the 7 T cell receptor beta chains below, sequenced in a study of beta chain features in type 1 diabetes. Notes on the study in general: In every one of the four CD4+ subsets, TCRB CDR3s were moderately but significantly shorter in Type 1 diabetes patients.

Their antigens remain unidentified. Investigators reverse transcribed all isolated RNA, so they sequenced expressed TCRB transcripts. The repertoire was sequenced with immunoSEQ multiplex PCR; TCRdb's copy has only in-frame clones and lacks some. The table lists approximately 160,000 clones, roughly 63% of them singletons. The specimen sequenced was naive CD4+ T cells from blood. The receptors originated from a man under 40 with type 1 diabetes.

The chain combines TRBV30 with TRBJ2-1; D call uncertain. Germline lookup yields CDR1 GTSNPN and CDR2 SVGIG (reference sequence). The CDR3 has 12 residues. CDR3 bases: TGTGCAAAGTCCAGCTCCTACAATGAGCAGTTCTTC. Its translation is CAKSSSYNEQFF.

CDR3 bases: TGTGCCATCAGTGAGCTCCGGAACACTGAAGCTTTCTTT. Encoded protein: CAISELRNTEAFF. This rearrangement joins TRBV10-3 to TRBJ1-1, with D unresolved. Germline-derived CDR1 and CDR2 are ENHRY and SYGVKD. CDR3 size: 13 residues. V was clipped by 2 bases and J by 1 base, with 5 bases between them.

The CDR3 DNA reads as TGTGCCTGGAGTGGGTCAGGGCCTGAAGCTTTCTTT. Its translation: CAWSGSGPEAFF. The chain uses TRBV30 and TRBJ1-1; TRBD1 is a possible D gene (5 bases). The CDR3 covers 12 residues. CDR1 and CDR2 from the germline V gene are GTSNPN and SVGIG (reference sequence). The ends were cut back, 1 base at V and 6 bases at J, with 9 bases in the middle.

The J gene is TRBJ2-5, the V gene TRBV7-9; no clear D gene. Between the trimmed V and J ends, which lost 6 bases and 5 bases, there was a span of 19 bases. Germline CDR1 SEHNR, CDR2 FQNEAQ (reference sequence). The CDR3 is made up of 15 amino acids. In nucleotides, the CDR3 is TGTGCCAGCAGGGGGATTCTTTCCCGAGGCGAGACCCAGTACTTC. This codes for CASRGILSRGETQYF.

The chain employs TRBV9 and TRBJ2-1; D may correspond to TRBD1 or TRBD2 (5 bases each). With 0 bases removed from V and 9 bases from J, the gap between germline ends came to 13 bases. The length of the CDR3 is 14 residues. Germline lookup yields CDR1 SGDLS and CDR2 YYNGEE. The CDR3 sequence is CASSVDSGAGEQFF. CDR3 bases: TGTGCCAGCAGCGTAGATTCCGGGGCGGGTGAGCAGTTCTTC.

This clone was observed a single time. CDR3 sequence: CASSPGTGYNEQFF. As DNA, the CDR3 is TGTGCCAGCAGCCCTGGGACAGGCTACAATGAGCAGTTCTTC. The genes are TRBV6-5 and TRBJ2-1, with TRBD1 identical over 8 bases. The ends lost 6 bases at V and 3 bases at J; junction bases unmatched: 4. CDR3 size: 14 residues. CDR1 and CDR2 from the germline V gene are MNHEY and SVGAGI.

This clone was observed once. This chain connects TRBV4-3 to TRBJ1-6; D might be TRBD1 (5 bases). Germline CDR1 and CDR2: LGHNA and YSLEER. The CDR3 is 15 amino acids. V lost 2 bases, J lost 7 bases, and 12 bases lay in between. The CDR3 sequence is CASSQSRVGNSPLHF. The CDR3 bases are TGCGCCAGCAGCCAATCCAGGGTGGGCAATTCACCCCTCCACTTT.